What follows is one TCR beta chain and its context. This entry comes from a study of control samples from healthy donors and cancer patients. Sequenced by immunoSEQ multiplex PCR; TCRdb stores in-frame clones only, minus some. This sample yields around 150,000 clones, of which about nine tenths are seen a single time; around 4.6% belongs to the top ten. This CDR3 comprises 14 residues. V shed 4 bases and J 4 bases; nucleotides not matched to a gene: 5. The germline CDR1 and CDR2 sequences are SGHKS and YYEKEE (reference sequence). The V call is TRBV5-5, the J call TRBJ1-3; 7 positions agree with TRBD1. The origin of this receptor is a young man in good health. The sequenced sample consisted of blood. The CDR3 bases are TGTGCCAGCAGCACAACAGGGGCCGGAAACACCATATATTTT. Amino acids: CASSTTGAGNTIYF.